The TCR beta chain under discussion was sequenced for a study of T-cell memory formation after mild COVID-19. Study information: The TCR clusters were mostly specific to one donor.

The germline gives CDR1 LNHDA, CDR2 SQIVND (reference sequence). The CDR3 is 14 residues long. J was trimmed by 4 bases and V by 3 bases; bases with no gene match: 2. This clonotype was counted ten times or more. Its antigen is still unknown. Study outcomes and limitations: Second-wave clones with a day 37 peak had unconfirmed SARS-CoV-2 specificity. CD4/CD8 balance characterized clones contracting day 15 to 85, and CD4+ skew characterized later expanders. Chiefly within CM and EM were the contracting CD4+ clones; CD8+ ones were within EMRA.

TCRdb reprocessed the 5' RACE reads with MiXCR, giving one entry per CDR3 protein. This sample carries some 31,000 distinct CDR3 sequences, more than 10% of them seen once, and the ten largest clones take about 16%. The chain couples TRBV19 to TRBJ2-1; 8 bases agree with TRBD1. The sequenced sample consisted of PBMCs or a T cell subset sorted from them (not recorded which). The receptor's source is an adult woman who had mild COVID-19 (a few samples of this study predate the infection). Cell type and time point are not known. CDR3 in amino acids: CASSMQGAYNEQFF. CDR3 DNA: TGTGCCAGTAGTATGCAGGGGGCTTACAATGAGCAGTTCTTC.